One sample yielded the 25 T cell receptor beta chains listed below, sequenced in a study of blood T cells in healthy people across ages. For the second PCR, which ran for about 6 to 11 cycles, a sample-barcoded 5' primer and a J-beta primer mix were used. TCRdb independently ran MiXCR on the 5' RACE reads; one entry per CDR3 protein. The profile shows roughly 700,000 distinct CDR3 sequences, about 30% of them singletons. Input material: blood. Receptors were obtained from a woman of 80 years or more in good health.

The table lists this clonotype with many counts. A much larger clone differs from this one at a single base, so this may be a read error. The chain couples TRBV6-5 to TRBJ1-4; D uncertain. The germline gives CDR1 MNHEY, CDR2 SVGAGI. The CDR3 totals 15 residues. The DNA of the CDR3 is TGTGCCAGCAGTTACTACTGGGGTGGTAATGAAAAACGGTTTTTT. Protein product: CASSYYWGGNEKRFF.

In its sample, this clonotype was seen many times. This chain joins TRBV7-8 and TRBJ2-2, with 7 nucleotides matching TRBD1. The CDR3 contains 16 residues. The junction had 6 bases not matched to a gene; V was cut back by 2 bases and J by 3 bases. The germline V gene has CDR1 SGHVS and CDR2 FQNEAQ. The CDR3, as DNA: TGTGCCAGCAGCTTATCGGACAGGCGGTACACCGGGGAGCTGTTTTTT. It is translated as CASSLSDRRYTGELFF.

This clonotype was counted at least ten times. The chain carries TRBV20-1 and TRBJ2-1, with D uncertain. Germline values: CDR1 DFQATT, CDR2 SNEGSKA (reference sequence). V gave up 7 bases and J gave up 9 bases, with 16 bases separating them. CDR3 length equals 12 residues. In nucleotides, the CDR3 is TGCAGTGTATGGTCCACGGCGGCTGAGCAGTTCTTC. Protein: CSVWSTAAEQFF.

With regard to this clonotype: A much larger clone differs by one base, so this may be a read error. The J gene is TRBJ2-7, the V gene TRBV15, with D perhaps given as TRBD1 or TRBD2 (5 bases each). TRBJ2-4 matches the DNA end more closely, so the J call is doubtful. The CDR3 extends over 16 amino acids. CDR1 is LNHNV and CDR2 is YYDKDF in the germline V gene (reference sequence). This CDR3 is CAASSDDEGRQNIQYF. Written as DNA, the CDR3 is TGTGCCGCCAGCAGCGACGACGAGGGGCGCCAAAACATTCAGTACTTC.

A word on this clonotype: It is likely a read error, because the conserved phenylalanine at the end of the CDR3 is missing. The chain couples TRBV3-1 to TRBJ2-1; D might be TRBD1 (6 bases). Per germline, CDR1 LGHDT and CDR2 YNNKEL (reference sequence). The CDR3 length is 16 residues. Here the CDR3 reads CTSSLQGKSSYNEQFC. Here the CDR3 DNA reads TGTACCAGCAGCCTCCAGGGGAAGAGCTCCTACAATGAGCAGTTCTGC.

This clonotype was counted ten times or more. The rearrangement joins TRBV21-1 to TRBJ2-7. TRBV21-1 is a pseudogene locus. The length of the CDR3 is 16 residues. CDR3 in amino acids: CASSKSFFESSYEQYF. CDR3 in DNA: TGTGCCAGCAGCAAATCTTTTTTCGAGAGCTCCTACGAGCAGTACTTC.

The rearrangement links TRBV24-1 to TRBJ1-1; 9 positions match TRBD1. The germline V gene has CDR1 KGHDR and CDR2 SFDVKD. CDR3 length: 14 residues. Trimming cost V 6 bases and J 7 bases; bases outside gene matches: 8. The chain's CDR3 is CATSLTGGQSEAFF. The DNA of the CDR3 is TGTGCCACCAGTCTGACAGGGGGTCAGAGTGAAGCTTTCTTT.

Points on this clonotype: A single base separates this from a much larger clone, so it may be a read error. The CDR3: CSAREDRPYGYTF. DNA of the CDR3: TGCAGTGCTAGAGAGGACAGGCCCTATGGCTACACCTTC. The J gene is TRBJ1-2, the V gene TRBV20-1; 7 nucleotides agree with TRBD1. The CDR3 is 13 amino acids. With V trimmed by 0 bases and J by 4 bases, 2 bases remained unmatched. Germline-derived CDR1 and CDR2 are DFQATT and SNEGSKA (reference sequence).

This clonotype was seen ten or more times. V gene TRBV28 combines with J gene TRBJ2-1; D possibly matches TRBD1 or TRBD2 (6 bases each). Trimming stripped 8 bases from V and 5 bases from J, with 19 bases between. This CDR3 is built from 15 residues. Germline assignment: CDR1 MDHEN and CDR2 SYDVKM. This chain's CDR3 is CASRYRGLGDNEQFF. The CDR3 nucleotides read TGTGCCAGCCGCTATCGGGGGCTAGGGGACAATGAGCAGTTCTTC.

The rearrangement uses TRBV4-3 and TRBJ2-2; weak D call: TRBD1 (6 bases). Trimming pared 5 bases from V and 1 base from J, leaving 14 bases between. The CDR3 extends over 16 amino acids. CDR1 is LGHNA, CDR2 YSLEER, per germline. The CDR3 nucleotides are TGCGCCAGCAGCAATTTCAGGGGACGGAACACCGGGGAGCTGTTTTTT. Translated: CASSNFRGRNTGELFF.

This clonotype was recorded many times. This chain connects TRBV4-2 to TRBJ2-1; TRBD2 matches at 9 bases. The CDR3 is 17 residues long. V lost 0 bases to trimming and J lost 4 bases; unmatched junction nucleotides: 7. Germline CDR1 reads LGHNA; CDR2 reads YNFKEQ. The CDR3 sequence is CASSQDPGGGAYNEQFF. Written as DNA, the CDR3 is TGTGCCAGCAGCCAAGATCCCGGCGGGGGGGCTTACAATGAGCAGTTCTTC.

The sample holds a few counts of this clonotype. A much larger clone is a single base away; this may be a read error. J is TRBJ2-7 and V is TRBV7-3; TRBD2 matches 14 bases. After removal of 5 bases from V and 7 bases from J, the junction contained 7 bases not matched to a gene. The CDR3 extends over 15 amino acids. The germline V gene encodes CDR1 SGHTA and CDR2 FQGTGA. CDR3 sequence: CASSRGLAGGSEQYF. As DNA, the CDR3 is TGTGCCAGCAGCCGTGGACTAGCGGGGGGCTCTGAGCAGTACTTC.

J is TRBJ1-1 and V is TRBV30; no clear D gene. Trimming pared 2 bases from V and 10 bases from J, leaving 11 bases between. Germline values: CDR1 GTSNPN, CDR2 SVGIG (reference sequence). This CDR3 contains 11 residues. CDR3 nucleotides: TGTGCCTGGAGTAACCGGGTGCTAGCTTTCTTT. It yields the protein CAWSNRVLAFF.

About this clonotype itself: One junction end disagrees with the germline gene, perhaps due to a read error. The chain links TRBV12-3 or TRBV12-4 to TRBJ2-2; the match to TRBD2 covers 10 bases. CDR3 length equals 16 residues. For the CDR3, the DNA is TGTGCCAGCAGCTTAGGACTAGCGGCGAACACCGGGGAGCTGTTTTTT. Its translation is CASSLGLAANTGELFF.

Many counts were recorded for this clonotype. CDR3 DNA: TGTGCCAGCAGCGCCGGGACAGGTGGCAATCAGCCCCAGCATTTT. Its translation is CASSAGTGGNQPQHF. The chain has TRBV5-6 and TRBJ1-5; 8 bases line up with TRBD1. CDR1 is SGHDT, CDR2 YYEEEE, per germline. The CDR3 contains 15 residues. V lost 4 bases and J lost 2; bases outside the gene matches: 5.

This clonotype was seen ten or more times. The rearrangement joins TRBV28 to TRBJ2-5, with 9 nucleotides matching TRBD2. J gave up 4 bases and V 5 bases, and 11 bases lay outside the gene matches. Germline V gene sequence: CDR1 MDHEN, CDR2 SYDVKM. The CDR3 length is 16 residues. Here the CDR3 DNA reads TGTGCCAGCAGTCCGCGAGGGAGGACTAGCGTAGAGACCCAGTACTTC. Translated, it gives CASSPRGRTSVETQYF.

This clonotype was seen more than once but under ten times. J is TRBJ2-7 and V is TRBV30; 7 nucleotides line up with TRBD1. After removal of 4 bases from V and 3 bases from J, the junction contained 3 bases not matched to a gene. The germline gives CDR1 GTSNPN, CDR2 SVGIG (reference sequence). The CDR3 has 12 residues. The CDR3 DNA follows: TGTGCCTGGAACAGGGGAATCTACGAGCAGTACTTC. This encodes CAWNRGIYEQYF.

This clonotype was seen repeatedly, ten times or more. The rearrangement links TRBV12-3 or TRBV12-4 to TRBJ2-5, with D possibly being TRBD2 (5 bases). The CDR3 contains 13 residues. V lost 6 bases to trimming and J lost 4 bases, with 12 bases between them. The CDR3 sequence: CASRPAGGETQYF. The DNA for the CDR3 is TGTGCCAGCAGGCCTGCCGGAGGAGAGACCCAGTACTTC.

This clonotype appeared many times. This chain connects TRBV20-1 to TRBJ1-4, with a weak D call TRBD1 (5 bases). This CDR3 region has 15 residues. With 1 base removed from V and 4 bases from J, the gap between germline ends came to 13 bases. Germline values: CDR1 DFQATT, CDR2 SNEGSKA (reference sequence). The DNA for the CDR3 is TGCAGTGCTAGAGTTCCATCGGGGCTTAATGAAAAACTGTTTTTT. It yields the protein CSARVPSGLNEKLFF.

Many counts were recorded for this clonotype. V usage is TRBV5-6 and J usage is TRBJ2-1; D is perhaps TRBD1 or TRBD2 (5 bases each). CDR1 is SGHDT, CDR2 YYEEEE, per germline. The germline V and J ends were trimmed by 4 bases and 8 bases, with 13 bases remaining between them. This CDR3 has 13 amino acids. The DNA for the CDR3 is TGTGCCAGCAGCCCCTATCGGGGCTATGAGCAGTTCTTC. Translating gives CASSPYRGYEQFF.

The table lists this clonotype with many counts. V is TRBV12-3 or TRBV12-4 and J is TRBJ2-1, with D hard to call. With 6 bases removed from V and 8 bases from J, the gap between germline ends came to 14 bases. There are 13 residues in the CDR3. CDR3 in amino acids: CASRPNSVDEQFF. The CDR3 bases are TGTGCCAGCAGGCCTAACTCCGTCGATGAGCAGTTCTTC.

The CDR3 here is CASSPRGDSPLHF. Written as DNA, the CDR3 is TGTGCCAGCAGTCCCCGGGGGGACTCACCCCTCCACTTT. This sequence joins TRBV6-1 and TRBJ1-6; possibly TRBD1 for D (5 bases). This CDR3 contains 13 residues. Per germline, CDR1 MNHNS and CDR2 SASEGT. V lost 5 bases to trimming and J lost 10 bases, with 12 bases between them.

Comments on this clonotype: A much larger clone sits a single nucleotide away, making a read error possible. The chain recombines TRBV6-2 or TRBV6-3 with TRBJ1-2; a possible D gene is TRBD1 (5 bases). Looked up from germline, CDR1 is MNHEY and CDR2 is SVGEGT. This CDR3 has 17 amino acids. CDR3 sequence: CASSYSLKGPPGYDYTF. The CDR3 bases are TGTGCCAGCAGTTACTCTTTAAAGGGGCCGCCGGGCTATGACTACACCTTC.

This clonotype was counted many times. The chain uses TRBV6-5 and TRBJ1-2, with TRBD1 matching 8 bases. After removal of 5 bases from V and 5 bases from J, the junction contained 10 bases not matched to a gene. Germline lookup yields CDR1 MNHEY and CDR2 SVGAGI. The CDR3 loop spans 15 amino acids. CDR3 protein: CASSPRDRSLYGYTF. CDR3 sequence (DNA): TGTGCCAGCAGTCCGAGGGACAGGTCCTTATATGGCTACACCTTC.

The J gene is TRBJ2-3, the V gene TRBV12-3 or TRBV12-4; D uncertain. This CDR3 comprises 12 residues. Trimming took 5 bases from V and 6 from J, leaving 9 bases between them. This CDR3 is CASSANGDTQYF. CDR3 nucleotide sequence: TGTGCCAGCAGTGCCAATGGTGATACGCAGTATTTT.